This record concerns one T cell receptor beta chain sequence. These data belong to a study of T cells after somatic rescue of genetic block. Profiled with immunoSEQ multiplex PCR; TCRdb holds only in-frame clones, not every one. Of 110,000 or so clones in the sample, 90% to 95% are singletons; the top ten hold 1.4%. Germline assignment: CDR1 SGHNT and CDR2 YYREEE (reference sequence). V gave up 0 bases and J gave up 0 bases, with 11 bases separating them. This CDR3 is built from 16 residues. The rearrangement links TRBV5-4 to TRBJ2-3, with D perhaps matching TRBD1 (6 bases). This sequence was found in a woman under 30. The sequencing sample was made of peripheral blood mononuclear cells (PBMCs). CDR3 in amino acids: CASSLGQDISTDTQYF. The CDR3 DNA is TGTGCCAGCAGCTTGGGACAGGACATTAGCACAGATACGCAGTATTTT.